Sequencing of this T cell receptor (beta chain) was carried out in a study of T cell responses to AZD1222 COVID-19 vaccine. This clone was seen once. Sequencing used immunoSEQ multiplex PCR; TCRdb keeps in-frame clones, though not all of them. The sample lists roughly 120,000 clones, just over 90% occurring once. Germline V gives CDR1 SNHLY, CDR2 FYNNEI. The CDR3 is 14 amino acids. V lost 7 bases to trimming and J lost 8 bases, with 17 bases between them. The chain employs TRBV2 and TRBJ1-4; D perhaps matches TRBD1 (5 bases). This material consisted of peripheral blood, taken 28 days after the second AZD1222 dose. The receptor comes from an adult who received the AZD1222 COVID-19 vaccine. CDR3 in amino acids: CASKEVDIREKLFF. For the CDR3, the DNA is TGTGCCAGCAAGGAGGTGGACATCCGGGAAAAACTGTTTTTT.